The 21 T cell receptor beta chains below come from one sample, sequenced in a study of T cell clonality in common variable immunodeficiency. Assay: immunoSEQ multiplex PCR; the TCRdb copy retains only in-frame clones and omits some. Listed for the sample are about 81,000 clones, none seen a single time. Sequences were obtained from peripheral blood mononuclear cells. Every receptor here comes from a person aged 18 to 75 in good health.

In its sample, this clone was seen many times. The read ends 3 residues early relative to the CDR3; the germline J gene fills the gap. The V call is TRBV20-1, the J call TRBJ2-1, with D possibly TRBD2 on 6 matching bases. This CDR3 contains 15 residues. V lost 3 bases and J lost 1, with 13 bases in between. Germline CDR1 DFQATT, CDR2 SNEGSKA (reference sequence). CDR3 bases read: TGCAGTGCTAGTAGTTTAGCGGCTTCCTACAATGAG. Translating gives CSASSLAASYNE. The full CDR3 reads CSASSLAASYNEQFF.

This clone appeared many times. Sequencing ends 3 residues short of the CDR3 end; the germline J gene provides the rest. The V gene is TRBV7-3, the J gene TRBJ2-7; 7 bases line up with TRBD1. Trimming cost V 1 base and J 1 base; bases outside gene matches: 4. Germline V gives CDR1 SGHTA, CDR2 FQGTGA. The CDR3 is 15 amino acids. The chain's CDR3 is CASSLKPGGSYEQYF. The sequenced part of the CDR3 DNA is TGTGCCAGCAGCTTAAAGCCAGGGGGATCCTACGAG.

This clone was detected many times. Sequencing ends 3 residues short of the CDR3 end; the germline J gene provides the rest. The genes are TRBV12-3 or TRBV12-4 and TRBJ2-5; weak D call: TRBD2 (6 bases). The CDR3 has 15 amino acids. The V end was cut by 7 bases, the J end by 2 bases, with 17 bases between. CDR3 sequence reads: CASTLGGIKQETQYF. The DNA read from the CDR3 is TGTGCCAGCACATTGGGCGGGATCAAACAAGAGACC.

This clone was detected ten times or more. The read stops 3 residues short of the end of the CDR3; the missing end is completed from the germline J gene. The chain combines TRBV7-9 with TRBJ1-4; 9 bases match TRBD1. The CDR3 extends over 14 amino acids. V lost 4 bases to trimming and J lost 6 bases; unmatched junction nucleotides: 3. The germline gives CDR1 SEHNR, CDR2 FQNEAQ (reference sequence). CDR3 amino acids: CASSWDRDYEKLFF. Incomplete CDR3 DNA: TGTGCCAGCAGCTGGGACAGGGATTATGAAAAA.

This clone occurred many times. The observed sequence ends 3 residues before the CDR3 terminus, with the missing tail filled in from the germline J gene. The chain couples TRBV19 to TRBJ2-1, with D possibly TRBD2 on 6 matching bases. Trimming removed 3 bases at V and 6 bases at J, with 12 bases between. This CDR3 region has 14 residues. Germline CDR1 is LNHDA and CDR2 is SQIVND (reference sequence). CDR3 DNA (partial): TGTGCCAGTAGTATTGGGACTTCTCCCAATGAG. This gives the protein CASSIGTSPNE. The whole CDR3 sequence reads CASSIGTSPNEQFF.

This clone appeared many times. The read ends 3 residues shy of where the CDR3 ends; the end is completed using the germline J gene. The chain combines TRBV12-3 or TRBV12-4 with TRBJ2-5, with 10 bases aligning to TRBD2. After removal of 2 bases from V and 5 bases from J, the junction contained 11 bases not matched to a gene. This CDR3 contains 17 residues. CDR3 protein: CASSLNLAGVLAETQYF. The DNA read from the CDR3 is TGTGCCAGCAGTTTAAACCTAGCGGGAGTGTTGGCGGAGACC.

This clone came up many times. The read terminates 3 residues ahead of where the CDR3 ends, so the germline J gene completes it. The chain is built from TRBV19 and TRBJ2-1, with 7 bases identical to TRBD2. Germline values: CDR1 LNHDA, CDR2 SQIVND (reference sequence). The CDR3 has 13 residues. J gave up 5 bases and V 6 bases, and 4 bases lay outside the gene matches. The DNA read from the CDR3 is TGTGCCAGTAGCGCGGGAGTTAACAATGAG. It specifies CASSAGVNNE. The full-length CDR3 reads as CASSAGVNNEQFF. Full variable domain (remainder filled in from reference TRBV19 and TRBJ2-1): DGGITQSPKYLFRKEGQNVTLSCEQNLNHDAMYWYRQDPGQGLRLIYYSQIVNDFQKGDIAEGYSVSREKKESFPLTVTSAQKNPTAFYLCASSAGVNNEQFFGPGTRLTVL.

This clone showed up many times. The CDR3 end falls 3 residues outside the read, so it is completed with the germline J gene. This chain uses TRBV3-1 (or the pseudogene TRBV3-2) with TRBJ2-1; D is uncertain. Germline CDR1 reads LGHDT; CDR2 reads YNNKEL (reference sequence). This CDR3 has 15 residues. V lost 4 bases and J 5 bases, leaving 15 bases between the germline ends. The CDR3 sequence: CASSLRGVPHNEQFF. The covered CDR3 bases are TGTGCCAGCAGCCTTCGCGGCGTGCCGCACAATGAG.

In its sample, this clone was seen many times. The read terminates 3 residues ahead of where the CDR3 ends, so the germline J gene completes it. The chain recombines TRBV7-2 with TRBJ2-3; 7 bases line up with TRBD1. The CDR3 has 15 amino acids. Germline assignment: CDR1 SGHTA and CDR2 FQGNSA. V dropped 1 base and J dropped 2; count of bases not matched to a gene: 3. The CDR3: CASSLVGTVTDTQYF. Incomplete CDR3 DNA: TGTGCCAGCAGCTTAGTAGGGACAGTCACAGATACG.

This clone was counted ten times or more. The read falls 3 residues short of the CDR3 end, and the missing part is taken from the germline J gene. V and J are TRBV7-9 and TRBJ1-1; D may be TRBD1 (5 bases). The germline V gene has CDR1 SEHNR and CDR2 FQNEAQ (reference sequence). The CDR3 extends over 13 amino acids. The CDR3 loop is CASSLPGRGEAFF. The sequenced CDR3 bases are TGTGCCAGCAGCCTCCCAGGGCGGGGAGAA.

This clone was seen ten or more times. The read is 3 residues too short to cover the CDR3 end, so that end is filled in from the germline J gene. This sequence joins TRBV5-1 and TRBJ2-5; 8 nucleotides align to TRBD2. Trimming cost V 4 bases and J 1 base; bases outside gene matches: 12. CDR1 is SGHRS and CDR2 is YFSETQ in the germline V gene. This CDR3 has 17 amino acids. Partial CDR3 DNA: TGCGCCAGCAGCACAGCCTCGGGGGGGGCCTCCCAAGAGACC. Translated: CASSTASGGASQET. The entire CDR3 sequence reads CASSTASGGASQETQYF.

The sample holds many counts of this clone. Germline is not matched at one junction end, which may reflect a read error. Read sequence stops 3 residues before the CDR3 end, and the germline J gene provides the missing end. The rearrangement joins TRBV4-2 to TRBJ2-1, with D maybe TRBD2 (5 bases). Per the germline V gene, CDR1 is LGHNA and CDR2 is YNFKEQ. The CDR3 runs to 15 residues. CDR3 DNA, as far as it was read: TGCGCCAGCAGCCAAGAGGGCAGCACATACAATGAG. Translated, it gives CASSQEGSTYNE. The full CDR3 sequence reads CASSQEGSTYNEQFF.

This clone occurred a few times. CDR3 protein: CASSARAQNTEAFF. CDR3 DNA (partial): TGTGCCAGCAGCGCTCGAGCCCAGAACACTGAA. This rearrangement joins TRBV7-9 to TRBJ1-1; D ambiguous. Read sequence stops 3 residues before the CDR3 end, and the germline J gene provides the missing end. Germline assignment: CDR1 SEHNR and CDR2 FQNEAQ (reference sequence). Trimming cost V 5 bases and J 1 base, with 11 bases left between them. The CDR3 is made up of 14 amino acids.

The sample holds a few counts of this clone. With the read ending 3 residues before the CDR3 end, the germline J gene is used to fill in that end. This chain links TRBV19 with TRBJ1-2; 10 bases agree with TRBD1. CDR3 length: 13 amino acids. Germline V lookup: CDR1 LNHDA, CDR2 SQIVND (reference sequence). The CDR3 region is CASTRQGAGGYTF. The CDR3 bases that were read are TGTGCCAGCACTCGACAGGGGGCGGGGGGC. The full variable domain, in which reference TRBV19 and TRBJ1-2 provide the parts outside the CDR3, is DGGITQSPKYLFRKEGQNVTLSCEQNLNHDAMYWYRQDPGQGLRLIYYSQIVNDFQKGDIAEGYSVSREKKESFPLTVTSAQKNPTAFYLCASTRQGAGGYTFGSGTRLTVV.

The table lists this clone with many counts. The read gets to within 3 residues of the CDR3 end, and the germline J gene fills in the rest. This rearrangement joins TRBV13 to TRBJ2-3; 9 bases align to TRBD1. After removal of 4 bases from V and 2 bases from J, the junction contained 7 bases not matched to a gene. The CDR3 sequence is 16 residues long. Germline assignment: CDR1 PRHDT and CDR2 FYEKMQ (reference sequence). The CDR3 here is CASSSRDRVSTDTQYF. Partial CDR3 DNA: TGTGCCAGCAGCTCCCGGGACAGGGTATCCACAGATACG.

This clone was recorded at least ten times. The CDR3 end is not reached by the read, which stops 3 residues before it; the germline J gene fills it in. The rearrangement joins TRBV15 to TRBJ2-3; possible D gene TRBD2, 5 bases. CDR3 size: 17 residues. In germline, CDR1 is LNHNV, CDR2 YYDKDF (reference sequence). The V end lost 5 bases, the J end lost 3 bases, and 21 bases lay between the germline ends. CDR3 bases read: TGTGCCACCAGCTCACCTATCGACGGGGTGGGGACAGATACG. Protein product: CATSSPIDGVGTDT. The full CDR3 protein reads CATSSPIDGVGTDTQYF.

This clone came up many times. The CDR3 end falls 3 residues outside the read, so it is completed with the germline J gene. The V gene is TRBV5-4, the J gene TRBJ2-7; 7 nucleotides agree with TRBD1. The CDR3 runs to 14 residues. J lost 4 bases, V lost 1 base, and 5 bases had no gene match. From germline, CDR1 is SGHNT and CDR2 YYREEE (reference sequence). The covered CDR3 bases are TGTGCCAGCAGCTTGCTAGGGGGCGGGTACGAG. Encoded protein: CASSLLGGGYE. The entire CDR3 protein reads CASSLLGGGYEQYF. The full variable domain, completed using reference TRBV5-4 and TRBJ2-7, is ETGVTQSPTHLIKTRGQQVTLRCSSQSGHNTVSWYQQALGQGPQFIFQYYREEENGRGNFPPRFSGLQFPNYSSELNVNALELDDSALYLCASSLLGGGYEQYFGPGTRLTVT.

This clone has a count of ten or more. The read finishes 3 residues shy of the CDR3 end, and the germline J gene is used to complete it. The gene calls are TRBV19 and TRBJ2-1; 11 nucleotides line up with TRBD2. Germline CDR1 is LNHDA and CDR2 is SQIVND (reference sequence). Trimming at V came to 3 bases and at J to 5 bases, leaving 6 bases not matched to a gene. The CDR3 sequence is 16 residues long. Incomplete CDR3 DNA: TGTGCCAGTAGTATCCGGACTAGCGGGTTGGACAATGAG. Translating it yields CASSIRTSGLDNE. The CDR3, in full, reads CASSIRTSGLDNEQFF. Variable domain in full (rest from reference TRBV19 and TRBJ2-1): DGGITQSPKYLFRKEGQNVTLSCEQNLNHDAMYWYRQDPGQGLRLIYYSQIVNDFQKGDIAEGYSVSREKKESFPLTVTSAQKNPTAFYLCASSIRTSGLDNEQFFGPGTRLTVL.

This clone was recorded at least ten times. Coverage ceases 3 residues before the CDR3 finishes, and the germline J gene fills in the end. The chain uses TRBV20-1 and TRBJ2-7; D may be TRBD2 (6 bases). Germline V gene sequence: CDR1 DFQATT, CDR2 SNEGSKA (reference sequence). CDR3 length: 14 amino acids. Trimming pared 0 bases from V and 6 bases from J, leaving 15 bases between. The CDR3 is CSARDATGVGEQYF. The sequenced part of the CDR3 DNA is TGCAGTGCTAGAGACGCAACGGGGGTAGGCGAG.

This clone showed up many times. The read terminates 3 residues ahead of where the CDR3 ends, so the germline J gene completes it. The chain is built from TRBV6-2 or TRBV6-3 and TRBJ2-2, with D unclear. The CDR3 spans 13 residues. Germline V CDR1 and CDR2: MNHEY, SVGEGT. Between the trimmed V and J ends, which lost 1 base and 6 bases, there was a span of 6 bases. CDR3 sequence: CASSYFRAGELFF. CDR3 DNA (partial): TGTGCCAGCAGTTACTTCCGGGCCGGGGAG.

Ten or more counts support this clone. CDR3 in amino acids: CASSTRPPGANVLTF. The covered CDR3 bases are TGTGCCAGTAGTACGCGCCCGCCTGGGGCCAACGTC. V usage is TRBV19 and J usage is TRBJ2-6; no clear D. Read coverage stops 3 residues before the CDR3 terminus; the germline J gene supplies the remainder. Between the trimmed V and J ends, which lost 4 bases and 2 bases, there was a span of 9 bases. Germline values: CDR1 LNHDA, CDR2 SQIVND (reference sequence). This CDR3 is 15 amino acids long.